This TCR beta chain was profiled in a study of graft-versus-host responses after intestinal transplantation. In the study overall: Transplant types were multivisceral, liver-intestinal, or isolated intestinal. After anti-thymocyte globulin induction, recipients took tacrolimus and steroids for approximately three years.

TCRdb's table, derived via immunoSEQ multiplex PCR, lists solely in-frame clones and lacks some. The table records nearly 100,000 clones, 80% to 95% of them present only once. The CDR3 consists of 16 residues. The V gene's germline CDR1 is MNHNS and CDR2 SASEGT. The receptor was derived from a human patient who received an intestinal transplant, so some T cells may come from the graft donor. The sequencing used PBMCs, collected just under 460 days after intestinal transplant. The chain carries TRBV6-1 and TRBJ2-5; 10 bases are shared with TRBD1. The J call is uncertain, as TRBJ2-7 better fits the DNA end. The CDR3 DNA reads TGTGCCAGCAGTGAAAAGCGAGGGACAGGGGTGGACGAGCAGTACTTC. It encodes CASSEKRGTGVDEQYF.